Each of the 32 T cell receptor beta chains below was sequenced from the same sample in a study of CDR3 diversity in severe acne. TCRdb re-analysed the PCR reads in MiXCR, keeping a single row per CDR3 protein. The table includes roughly 79,000 distinct CDR3 sequences, 45% to 50% detected once. The sample taken for sequencing was blood. Receptors were obtained from a male donor with severe acne vulgaris.

V gene TRBV9 combines with J gene TRBJ2-2, with TRBD1 as a possible D gene (6 bases). Trimming removed 4 bases at V and 2 bases at J, with 12 bases between. This CDR3 is 15 amino acids long. Germline V gives CDR1 SGDLS, CDR2 YYNGEE. The CDR3 region has the DNA TGTGCCAGCAGCTCCGGACAGCCCAACACCGGGGAGCTGTTTTTT. Translating gives CASSSGQPNTGELFF. Based on the CDR3 plus reference TRBV9 and TRBJ2-2, the full variable domain is DSGVTQTPKHLITATGQRVTLRCSPRSGDLSVYWYQQSLDQGLQFLIQYYNGEERAKGNILERFSAQQFPDLHSELNLSSLELGDSALYFCASSSGQPNTGELFFGEGSRLTVL.

The rearrangement joins TRBV6-1 to TRBJ2-5, with a weak D call TRBD2 (6 bases). The CDR3 runs to 17 residues. The germline CDR1 and CDR2 sequences are MNHNS and SASEGT. Between the trimmed V and J ends, which lost 5 bases and 10 bases, there was a span of 29 bases. CDR3 in DNA: TGTGCCAGCAGTTATTCTCCTCCGGGACCAACCGGAGGGGACCAGTACTTC. Encoded protein: CASSYSPPGPTGGDQYF.

V usage is TRBV28 and J usage is TRBJ1-6; tentatively, D is TRBD1 (6 bases). Per the germline V gene, CDR1 is MDHEN and CDR2 is SYDVKM. This CDR3 has 15 amino acids. V lost 8 bases, J lost 6 bases, and 17 bases lay in between. The CDR3 nucleotides are TGTGCCAGCCTAGACGGGGGGGCGCTTAATTCACCCCTCCACTTT. Its translation is CASLDGGALNSPLHF.

V gene TRBV20-1 combines with J gene TRBJ1-1; D gene unclear. This CDR3 contains 12 residues. Per germline, CDR1 DFQATT and CDR2 SNEGSKA (reference sequence). V was trimmed by 3 bases and J by 4 bases, leaving 9 bases between them. The CDR3 sequence is CSASIASTEAFF. CDR3 sequence (DNA): TGCAGTGCTAGTATTGCCAGCACTGAAGCTTTCTTT.

This clonotype was counted at least ten times. The rearrangement links TRBV2 to TRBJ2-1; possible D gene TRBD2, 5 bases. This CDR3 region has 13 residues. The germline V gene has CDR1 SNHLY and CDR2 FYNNEI. V lost 3 bases and J lost 10, with 13 bases in between. In DNA, the CDR3 is TGTGCCAGCAGTGACGCACCAGGCGGGGAGCAGTTCTTC. It specifies CASSDAPGGEQFF.

This clonotype was observed many times. The chain has TRBV30 and TRBJ1-3, with a tentative D call TRBD1 (5 bases). CDR1 and CDR2 (germline): GTSNPN, SVGIG (reference sequence). This CDR3 spans 12 amino acids. The V and J ends lost 5 bases and 0 bases respectively, with 5 bases between them. Here the CDR3 reads CAWDSSGNTIYF. The CDR3 DNA reads as TGTGCCTGGGACAGCTCTGGAAACACCATATATTTT.

The table lists this clonotype with many counts. This chain uses TRBV28 with TRBJ2-7; TRBD1 matches 9 bases. The CDR3 loop spans 14 amino acids. CDR1 and CDR2 (germline): MDHEN, SYDVKM. J lost 2 bases, V lost 5 bases, and 4 bases had no gene match. In DNA form, the CDR3 reads TGTGCCAGCAGTCTGGACAGGGGCACCTACGAGCAGTACTTC. It is translated as CASSLDRGTYEQYF.

This chain links TRBV4-1 with TRBJ2-7, with 11 bases lining up with TRBD2. Germline V gene lookup returns CDR1 MGHRA and CDR2 YSYEKL. The CDR3 covers 17 residues. Unmatched junction bases numbered 7, after V lost 0 bases and J lost 3 bases. For the CDR3, the DNA is TGCGCCAGCAGCCAAGAGTGGGGGACTAGCGGAGACTACGAGCAGTACTTC. Residues: CASSQEWGTSGDYEQYF.

This clonotype was observed a few times. This chain uses TRBV13 with TRBJ1-2, with D possibly matching TRBD1 (5 bases). Germline values: CDR1 PRHDT, CDR2 FYEKMQ (reference sequence). The CDR3 covers 13 residues. V dropped 3 bases and J dropped 2 bases, with 7 bases sitting between them. The CDR3 DNA follows: TGTGCCAGCAGCTTCTCAGGGAACTATGGCTACACCTTC. Translation gives CASSFSGNYGYTF.

The V and J genes are TRBV2 and TRBJ1-5; 8 bases map to TRBD1. Germline CDR1 and CDR2: SNHLY and FYNNEI. V dropped 7 bases and J dropped 7; count of bases not matched to a gene: 6. The CDR3 loop spans 13 amino acids. The CDR3 reads CASTTGASQPQHF. As DNA, the CDR3 is TGTGCCAGCACGACAGGGGCAAGCCAGCCCCAGCATTTT.

This clonotype was counted ten times or more. The V and J genes are TRBV6-2 or TRBV6-3 and TRBJ1-6; D remains unclear. The CDR3 loop spans 14 amino acids. Germline V gene sequence: CDR1 MNHEY, CDR2 SVGEGT. V was cut by 4 bases and J by 10 bases, with 14 bases left in between. For the CDR3, the DNA is TGTGCCAGCAGTTCCCCCCGGCTTGGATCACCCCTCCACTTT. It translates to CASSSPRLGSPLHF.

As for this clonotype: At one boundary the junction diverges from the germline segment, which might be a read error. This rearrangement joins TRBV6-6 to TRBJ2-2; D is perhaps TRBD2 (5 bases). In germline, CDR1 is MNHNY, CDR2 SVGAGI (reference sequence). This CDR3 spans 15 amino acids. In DNA, the CDR3 is TGTGCCAGCAGTCCCGAACTGAAGTACACCGGGGAGCTGCTTTTT. It specifies CASSPELKYTGELLF.

V and J are TRBV3-1 and TRBJ2-7, with 7 bases aligning to TRBD1. CDR1 is LGHDT and CDR2 is YNNKEL in the germline V gene (reference sequence). Trimming cost V 5 bases and J 4 bases; bases outside gene matches: 14. The length of the CDR3 is 16 residues. The CDR3 spells CASSYELTGATYEQYF. The CDR3 bases are TGTGCCAGCAGCTATGAACTTACAGGGGCTACGTACGAGCAGTACTTC.

In regard to this clonotype: It may be a read error: a sequence one base away is much more abundant. V gene TRBV5-1 combines with J gene TRBJ2-1; D call uncertain. The CDR3 extends over 15 amino acids. The germline V gene has CDR1 SGHRS and CDR2 YFSETQ. The V end was cut by 4 bases, the J end by 1 base, with 12 bases between. Here the CDR3 DNA reads TGCGCCAGCAGCCTTTCGAGGCCTTCCTACAATGAGCAGTTCTTC. This sequence encodes CASSLSRPSYNEQFF.

By sample share, this clonotype is medium-sized. The gene calls are TRBV29-1 and TRBJ2-6; no definite D call. CDR3 length equals 14 residues. Germline V gives CDR1 SQVTM, CDR2 ANQGSEA. The V end was cut by 5 bases, the J end by 4 bases, with 12 bases between. CDR3 in amino acids: CSVRRPGGANVLTF. In DNA, the CDR3 is TGCAGCGTTCGCCGGCCCGGCGGGGCCAACGTCCTGACTTTC.

CDR3 amino acids: CSVVNRGPYEQYF. CDR3 nucleotides: TGCAGCGTTGTGAACAGGGGGCCGTACGAGCAGTACTTC. The chain combines TRBV29-1 with TRBJ2-7, with TRBD1 matching over 9 bases. Germline assignment: CDR1 SQVTM and CDR2 ANQGSEA. Trimming cost V 4 bases and J 4 bases; bases outside gene matches: 5. The CDR3 spans 13 residues.

This clonotype was seen only a few times. V is TRBV3-1 and J is TRBJ1-6; D not resolved. The CDR3 runs 17 residues. Trimming stripped 4 bases from V and 6 bases from J, with 19 bases between. Germline CDR1 and CDR2: LGHDT and YNNKEL (reference sequence). CDR3 in DNA: TGTGCCAGCAGCCGTGGTGGGCTGGGGATGAGTAATTCACCCCTCCACTTT. It yields the protein CASSRGGLGMSNSPLHF.

The V call is TRBV5-8, the J call TRBJ1-5; D not resolved. The V gene's germline CDR1 is SGHTS and CDR2 YDEGEE. The ends were cut back, 2 bases at V and 5 bases at J, with 8 bases in the middle. This CDR3 contains 13 residues. The CDR3 nucleotides are TGTGCCAGCAGCTTCGAAGAATATCAGCCCCAGCATTTT. This sequence encodes CASSFEEYQPQHF.

The V and J genes are TRBV15 and TRBJ2-7, with 8 bases lining up with TRBD2. Germline-derived CDR1 and CDR2 are LNHNV and YYDKDF (reference sequence). The CDR3 extends over 14 amino acids. Trimming removed 4 bases from V and 2 bases from J; junction bases left unmatched: 4. The CDR3 nucleotides are TGTGCCACCAGCATCTGGCGGGGGGCCTACGAGCAGTACTTC. Translated, it gives CATSIWRGAYEQYF. The full variable domain, in which reference TRBV15 and TRBJ2-7 provide the parts outside the CDR3, is DAMVIQNPRYQVTQFGKPVTLSCSQTLNHNVMYWYQQKSSQAPKLLFHYYDKDFNNEADTPDNFQSRRPNTSFCFLDIRSPGLGDTAMYLCATSIWRGAYEQYFGPGTRLTVT.

This clonotype showed up many times. V and J are TRBV19 and TRBJ2-7, with D maybe TRBD2 (6 bases). The CDR3 covers 13 residues. Trimming pared 5 bases from V and 4 bases from J, leaving 12 bases between. From germline, CDR1 is LNHDA and CDR2 SQIVND (reference sequence). The CDR3 here is CASSEAGSYEQYF. DNA for the CDR3: TGTGCCAGTAGTGAGGCGGGGAGTTACGAGCAGTACTTC.

This clonotype was picked up a small number of times. The rearrangement joins TRBV4-2 to TRBJ1-1; possibly TRBD1 for D (6 bases). The CDR3 covers 13 residues. In germline, CDR1 is LGHNA, CDR2 YNFKEQ. V lost 5 bases, J lost 1 base, and 8 bases lay in between. DNA for the CDR3: TGTGCCAGCAGCACGGACAGGAACACTGAAGCTTTCTTT. Its translation is CASSTDRNTEAFF.

The chain links TRBV10-3 to TRBJ2-5, with 9 nucleotides matching TRBD2. Germline V gives CDR1 ENHRY, CDR2 SYGVKD. CDR3 length equals 15 residues. Trimming removed 0 bases from V and 5 bases from J; junction bases left unmatched: 4. The CDR3: CAISESGGRAETQYF. CDR3 in DNA: TGTGCCATCAGTGAGTCCGGCGGGAGGGCCGAGACCCAGTACTTC.

This clonotype was detected many times. The chain links TRBV15 to TRBJ2-5; D is perhaps TRBD2 (5 bases). Germline V lookup: CDR1 LNHNV, CDR2 YYDKDF (reference sequence). The length of the CDR3 is 14 residues. V was trimmed by 0 bases and J by 7 bases, leaving 12 bases between them. The CDR3 region is CATSREGDRGTQYF. CDR3 DNA sequence: TGTGCCACCAGCAGAGAGGGAGACCGGGGGACCCAGTACTTC.

Concerning this clonotype: A much larger clonotype is one base distant, so this may be a read error. This chain joins TRBV10-2 and TRBJ1-2; D remains unclear. The germline CDR1 and CDR2 sequences are WSHSY and SAAADI. V gave up 2 bases and J gave up 4 bases, with 11 bases separating them. CDR3 length: 14 amino acids. The CDR3 region has the DNA TGCGCCAGCAGTGAGCAGTTCTCGGCCTATGGCTACACCTTC. It is translated as CASSEQFSAYGYTF.

In this sample, this clonotype is medium-sized. The V gene is TRBV6-5, the J gene TRBJ2-7, with D tentatively TRBD1 (6 bases). Germline CDR1 MNHEY, CDR2 SVGAGI. The CDR3 length is 15 residues. V was shortened by 0 bases and J by 6 bases, with 15 bases between the two germline ends. In DNA, the CDR3 is TGTGCCAGCAGTTACTCGAGAGGGGACACGGCCGAGCAGTACTTC. It translates to CASSYSRGDTAEQYF.

This clonotype was seen ten or more times. This CDR3 is CASSLGVGQPQHF. CDR3 coding DNA: TGTGCCAGTAGTTTGGGCGTCGGTCAGCCCCAGCATTTT. The chain is built from TRBV19 and TRBJ1-5; the D is unclear. This CDR3 spans 13 amino acids. Per the germline V gene, CDR1 is LNHDA and CDR2 is SQIVND (reference sequence). V was pared by 5 bases and J by 6 bases, with 11 bases between.

The sample holds a few counts of this clonotype. This chain connects TRBV7-6 to TRBJ1-1; no clear D. The CDR3 consists of 11 residues. V lost 1 base and J 10 bases, leaving 7 bases between the germline ends. Germline V gene data show CDR1 as SGHVS and CDR2 as FNYEAQ. CDR3: CASSLGIGAFF. CDR3 DNA sequence: TGTGCCAGCAGCTTAGGGATTGGAGCTTTCTTT.

This clonotype has only a few counts. V gene TRBV7-3 combines with J gene TRBJ2-7; 9 bases map to TRBD1. Germline values: CDR1 SGHTA, CDR2 FQGTGA. The CDR3 sequence is 15 residues long. The V segment lost 5 bases and the J segment 2 bases; nucleotides outside the gene matches: 7. CDR3 loop: CASSLDRGLAYEQYF. The CDR3 bases are TGTGCCAGCAGCCTTGACAGGGGGTTGGCCTACGAGCAGTACTTC.

The V call is TRBV12-3 or TRBV12-4, the J call TRBJ1-2; 7 bases fit TRBD1. The ends lost 6 bases at V and 8 bases at J; junction bases unmatched: 3. The CDR3 spans 11 residues. CDR3 DNA sequence: TGTGCCAGCAGCCCGACAGGGGGCTACACCTTC. The encoded protein is CASSPTGGYTF.

The chain is built from TRBV20-1 and TRBJ2-5, with TRBD2 as a possible D gene (7 bases). The CDR3 is 15 residues long. Trimming took off 4 bases at V and 5 bases at J, with 20 bases between the two ends. Germline V gives CDR1 DFQATT, CDR2 SNEGSKA (reference sequence). DNA for the CDR3: TGCAGTGCTAAGAAGGTCGGGGGGCTGGGGGAGACCCAGTACTTC. Protein: CSAKKVGGLGETQYF.

CDR3 nucleotide sequence: TGTGCCAGCAGCCAAGATCGTTTTAGGGGGTTATCTGGGGCCAACGTCCTGACTTTC. Translating gives CASSQDRFRGLSGANVLTF. The chain joins TRBV14 to TRBJ2-6, with a weak D call TRBD1 (6 bases). Germline V CDR1 and CDR2: SGHDN, FVKESK. The V end was cut by 0 bases, the J end by 1 base, with 16 bases between. CDR3 size: 19 residues.

This clonotype was counted between two and nine times. J is TRBJ2-1 and V is TRBV4-2; 14 bases map to TRBD2. This CDR3 is built from 18 residues. The V and J ends lost 3 bases and 8 bases, in that order; junction bases with no gene match: 12. CDR1 is LGHNA and CDR2 is YNFKEQ in the germline V gene. The CDR3 region has the DNA TGTGCCAGCAGCCAGGGACTAGCGGGAGATATTATTGGCTATGAGCAGTTCTTC. Protein sequence: CASSQGLAGDIIGYEQFF.